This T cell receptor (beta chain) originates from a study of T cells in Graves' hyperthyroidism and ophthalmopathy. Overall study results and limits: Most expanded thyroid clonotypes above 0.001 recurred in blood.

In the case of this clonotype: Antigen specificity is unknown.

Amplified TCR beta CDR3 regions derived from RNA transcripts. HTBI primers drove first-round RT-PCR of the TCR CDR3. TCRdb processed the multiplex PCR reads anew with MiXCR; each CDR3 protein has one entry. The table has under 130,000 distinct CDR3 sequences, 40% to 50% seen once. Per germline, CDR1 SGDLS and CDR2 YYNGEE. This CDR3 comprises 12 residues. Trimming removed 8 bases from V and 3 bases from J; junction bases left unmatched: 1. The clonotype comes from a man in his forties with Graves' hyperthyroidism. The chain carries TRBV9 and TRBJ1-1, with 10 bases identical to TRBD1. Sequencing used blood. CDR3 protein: CARTGGDTEAFF. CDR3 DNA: TGTGCCAGGACAGGGGGCGACACTGAAGCTTTCTTT. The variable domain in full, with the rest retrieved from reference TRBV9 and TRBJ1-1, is DSGVTQTPKHLITATGQRVTLRCSPRSGDLSVYWYQQSLDQGLQFLIQYYNGEERAKGNILERFSAQQFPDLHSELNLSSLELGDSALYFCARTGGDTEAFFGQGTRLTVV.